This T cell receptor (beta chain) was documented in a study of T cell changes during pregnancy in multiple sclerosis. The CDR3 contains 15 residues. V lost 0 bases, J lost 4 bases, and 11 bases lay in between. The germline gives CDR1 SGHRS, CDR2 YFSETQ. Using immunoSEQ multiplex PCR, the repertoire was profiled, and TCRdb retains in-frame clones only, with some absent. This sample yields around 56,000 clones, of which more than 85% are seen a single time; about 0.4% belongs to the top ten. The J gene is TRBJ1-3, the V gene TRBV5-1, with D uncertain. Sequencing used CD4+ T cells from peripheral blood mononuclear cells, obtained in the third trimester of pregnancy. The receptor was isolated from a female donor with multiple sclerosis, enrolled in a pregnancy study. CDR3 DNA: TGCGCCAGCAGCTTGGCAGGAGGGTCGGGAAACACCATATATTTT. It encodes CASSLAGGSGNTIYF. The full variable domain, its missing parts supplied by reference TRBV5-1 and TRBJ1-3, is KAGVTQTPRYLIKTRGQQVTLSCSPISGHRSVSWYQQTPGQGLQFLFEYFSETQRNKGNFPGRFSGRQFSNSRSEMNVSTLELGDSALYLCASSLAGGSGNTIYFGEGSWLTVV.